The 30 T cell receptor beta chains listed next were all sequenced from one sample in a study of T cell responses to AZD1222 COVID-19 vaccine. TCRdb's copy holds only in-frame clones and misses some; the assay was immunoSEQ multiplex PCR. The sample records some 150,000 clones, about 89% being singletons. The specimen comprised peripheral blood, sampled on day 0 of AZD1222 vaccination. The receptors were sampled from an adult in good health.

The CDR3 bases are TGTGCCAGCAGCGTGGGCGGGATTAGCACAGATACGCAGTATTTT. Translation: CASSVGGISTDTQYF. The V gene is TRBV9, the J gene TRBJ2-3, with TRBD2 as a possible D gene (6 bases). The germline gives CDR1 SGDLS, CDR2 YYNGEE. V dropped 2 bases and J dropped 0 bases, with 10 bases sitting between them. There are 15 residues in the CDR3.

The chain recombines TRBV18 with TRBJ2-7; 8 positions agree with TRBD1. Trimming took 6 bases from V and 3 from J; bases not matched to a gene: 7. There are 14 residues in the CDR3. Germline CDR1 reads KGHSH; CDR2 reads LQKENI. CDR3 sequence reads: CASSPDRGLYEQYF. The CDR3 DNA sequence: TGTGCCAGCTCCCCAGACAGGGGTCTCTACGAGCAGTACTTC.

The V and J genes are TRBV11-3 and TRBJ2-7; 7 nucleotides line up with TRBD1. In germline, CDR1 is SGHNT, CDR2 YENEEA. The CDR3 runs to 14 residues. Losses at the gene ends were 2 bases for V and 6 bases for J; bases not matched to a gene: 7. DNA for the CDR3: TGTGCCAGCAGCTTAAGGGGACAGACAGCCGAGCAGTACTTC. Encoded protein: CASSLRGQTAEQYF.

The chain carries TRBV5-1 and TRBJ2-7; D gene ambiguous. The germline V gene encodes CDR1 SGHRS and CDR2 YFSETQ. Trimming took off 0 bases at V and 2 bases at J, with 9 bases between the two ends. CDR3 size: 14 residues. The CDR3 sequence: CASSLVGETYEQYF. CDR3 sequence (DNA): TGCGCCAGCAGCTTGGTTGGGGAAACCTACGAGCAGTACTTC.

This chain joins TRBV15 and TRBJ1-5; TRBD1 matches 8 bases. CDR1 and CDR2 from the germline V gene are LNHNV and YYDKDF (reference sequence). The CDR3 is 16 amino acids. Trimming at V came to 2 bases and at J to 6 bases, leaving 9 bases not matched to a gene. CDR3 loop: CATSRPQGDLVQPQHF. The CDR3 DNA is TGTGCCACCAGCAGACCACAGGGGGATCTTGTTCAGCCCCAGCATTTT.

The chain links TRBV28 to TRBJ1-2; TRBD1 might be the D (5 bases). Germline V gene sequence: CDR1 MDHEN, CDR2 SYDVKM. V lost 3 bases and J lost 3, with 14 bases in between. The CDR3 has 15 amino acids. The CDR3 DNA reads as TGTGCCAGCAGTTTGGCCTTGGGGGGTTACTATGGCTACACCTTC. Its protein product is CASSLALGGYYGYTF.

This chain connects TRBV4-3 to TRBJ1-1; D perhaps matches TRBD1 (6 bases). The germline gives CDR1 LGHNA, CDR2 YSLEER. Trimming removed 4 bases at V and 3 bases at J, with 12 bases between. The CDR3 contains 14 residues. Written as DNA, the CDR3 is TGCGCCAGCAGCCGAGGACAGCCATACACTGAAGCTTTCTTT. As protein: CASSRGQPYTEAFF.

The rearrangement joins TRBV6-5 to TRBJ1-5; 7 nucleotides align to TRBD1. CDR3 length: 13 amino acids. Germline V CDR1 and CDR2: MNHEY, SVGAGI. Trimming at V came to 5 bases and at J to 6 bases, leaving 4 bases not matched to a gene. CDR3 sequence reads: CASSPGGGQPQHF. In DNA, the CDR3 is TGTGCCAGCAGTCCAGGGGGTGGTCAGCCCCAGCATTTT.

This chain uses TRBV6-5 with TRBJ1-2; no definite D call. Trimming shortened V by 2 bases and J by 2 bases, and 12 bases separated the two germline ends. The CDR3 has 15 amino acids. Germline CDR1 and CDR2: MNHEY and SVGAGI. CDR3 amino acids: CASSYSSASNYGYTF. CDR3 in DNA: TGTGCCAGCAGTTACAGCTCCGCTTCCAACTATGGCTACACCTTC.

The chain is built from TRBV5-1 and TRBJ2-5; D is unresolved. Germline CDR1 is SGHRS and CDR2 is YFSETQ. Trimming took 3 bases from V and 2 from J, leaving 14 bases between them. The CDR3 sequence is 15 residues long. Written as DNA, the CDR3 is TGCGCCAGCAGCTCTGGCTTCCGTCCGCAAGAGACCCAGTACTTC. As protein: CASSSGFRPQETQYF.

This clone was observed a few times. The rearrangement uses TRBV4-1 and TRBJ2-7, with D perhaps TRBD2 (5 bases). This CDR3 region has 15 residues. Germline V CDR1 and CDR2: MGHRA, YSYEKL. V was clipped by 0 bases and J by 0 bases, with 9 bases between them. The chain's CDR3 is CASSQDTRFSYEQYF. CDR3 nucleotides: TGCGCCAGCAGCCAAGATACTAGATTCTCCTACGAGCAGTACTTC.

CDR3 in DNA: TGTGCCATCAGTGAGGGAAGACAGGGTTGGAGCACTGAAGCTTTCTTT. Protein sequence: CAISEGRQGWSTEAFF. V and J are TRBV10-3 and TRBJ1-1; 7 bases match TRBD1. V was clipped by 2 bases and J by 4 bases; unmatched bases: 10. Per the germline V gene, CDR1 is ENHRY and CDR2 is SYGVKD. This CDR3 has 16 residues.

The gene calls are TRBV12-2 and TRBJ1-6. TRBV12-2 is flagged as a pseudogene. The CDR3 sequence is 15 residues long. CDR3 nucleotides: TGTGCAAGTCGCTACCAGATCGGGGGGAATTCACCCCTCCACTTT. The encoded protein is CASRYQIGGNSPLHF.

The chain recombines TRBV5-1 with TRBJ1-4; D is uncertain. This CDR3 comprises 15 residues. With 2 bases removed from V and 0 bases from J, the gap between germline ends came to 8 bases. Germline-derived CDR1 and CDR2 are SGHRS and YFSETQ. The CDR3 region is CASSFLPATNEKLFF. In DNA, the CDR3 is TGCGCCAGCAGCTTCCTCCCTGCAACTAATGAAAAACTGTTTTTT.

The chain links TRBV27 to TRBJ1-2; D unresolved. V gave up 8 bases and J gave up 7 bases, with 17 bases separating them. Germline V gene lookup returns CDR1 MNHEY and CDR2 SMNVEV (reference sequence). The CDR3 runs to 13 residues. The chain's CDR3 is CASREPSRSGYTF. The CDR3, as DNA: TGTGCCAGCCGAGAGCCCTCGAGGAGTGGCTACACCTTC.

The CDR3 here is CASSDRGRGSPLHF. CDR3 nucleotides: TGTGCCAGCAGTGACAGGGGAAGGGGTTCACCCCTCCACTTT. The chain recombines TRBV27 with TRBJ1-6, with 8 bases fitting TRBD1. Trimming cost V 5 bases and J 9 bases; bases outside gene matches: 6. The CDR3 length is 14 residues. The germline V gene encodes CDR1 MNHEY and CDR2 SMNVEV (reference sequence).

The chain is built from TRBV11-3 and TRBJ1-1; D not resolved. CDR1 is SGHNT, CDR2 YENEEA, per germline. Trimming cost V 0 bases and J 5 bases, with 7 bases left between them. The CDR3 spans 13 residues. CDR3 DNA sequence: TGTGCCAGCAGCTTAGACGCGGGAACTGAAGCTTTCTTT. Amino acid sequence: CASSLDAGTEAFF.

The gene calls are TRBV9 and TRBJ1-6, with D unclear. CDR3 length equals 14 residues. CDR1 is SGDLS, CDR2 YYNGEE, per germline. V lost 0 bases, J lost 10 bases, and 11 bases lay in between. The CDR3 spells CASSVAGEKSPLHF. Here the CDR3 DNA reads TGTGCCAGCAGCGTAGCCGGGGAAAAGTCACCCCTCCACTTT.

The chain is built from TRBV5-5 and TRBJ1-5; 10 nucleotides align to TRBD1. V lost 0 bases, J lost 6 bases, and 6 bases stayed unmatched. Germline V gives CDR1 SGHKS, CDR2 YYEKEE (reference sequence). The CDR3 length is 16 residues. CDR3 in amino acids: CASSLGMGTGAQPQHF. CDR3 coding DNA: TGTGCCAGCAGCTTGGGTATGGGGACAGGGGCTCAGCCCCAGCATTTT.

The chain combines TRBV9 with TRBJ2-3; 12 bases map to TRBD2. V trimming: 5 bases; J trimming: 7 bases; junction bases outside the gene matches: 11. The CDR3 loop spans 16 amino acids. CDR1 SGDLS and CDR2 YYNGEE come from the germline V gene. CDR3 sequence (DNA): TGTGCCAGCAGTGAAGTGTCTAGCGGGGGGGCTAATACGCAGTATTTT. It is translated as CASSEVSSGGANTQYF.

The V and J genes are TRBV5-4 and TRBJ2-3; the D gene is possibly TRBD2 (5 bases). CDR3 size: 15 residues. Looked up from germline, CDR1 is SGHNT and CDR2 is YYREEE (reference sequence). With 2 bases removed from V and 0 bases from J, the gap between germline ends came to 10 bases. CDR3 coding DNA: TGTGCCAGCAGCTTAAATCGGGGAAGCACAGATACGCAGTATTTT. Translation gives CASSLNRGSTDTQYF.

This sequence joins TRBV7-2 and TRBJ1-2, with 9 nucleotides matching TRBD1. The J segment lost 4 bases and the V segment lost 6 bases, leaving 12 bases of the junction unmatched. Germline V CDR1 and CDR2: SGHTA, FQGNSA. The CDR3 is 16 amino acids. The chain's CDR3 is CASSLFLGQGSYGYTF. The CDR3 DNA sequence: TGTGCCAGCAGTCTTTTCCTGGGACAGGGCAGCTATGGCTACACCTTC. Using reference TRBV7-2 and TRBJ1-2 for the parts outside the CDR3, the full variable domain is GAGVSQSPSNKVTEKGKDVELRCDPISGHTALYWYRQSLGQGLEFLIYFQGNSAPDKSGLPSDRFSAERTGGSVSTLTIQRTQQEDSAVYLCASSLFLGQGSYGYTFGSGTRLTVV.

CDR3 in amino acids: CASNNGAMNTEAFF. CDR3 sequence (DNA): TGTGCCAGTAATAATGGAGCCATGAACACTGAAGCTTTCTTT. The chain links TRBV19 to TRBJ1-1; D is uncertain. This CDR3 is 14 amino acids long. Trimming shortened V by 7 bases and J by 0 bases, and 12 bases separated the two germline ends. Germline V gene data show CDR1 as LNHDA and CDR2 as SQIVND (reference sequence).

The V call is TRBV4-2, the J call TRBJ2-3; 14 bases are a match to TRBD2. The CDR3 is 15 amino acids. Unmatched junction bases numbered 0, after V lost 3 bases and J lost 4 bases. Germline CDR1 is LGHNA and CDR2 is YNFKEQ. CDR3 loop: CASSQGLAGADTQYF. CDR3 DNA sequence: TGTGCCAGCAGCCAGGGACTAGCGGGAGCAGATACGCAGTATTTT.

The rearrangement joins TRBV29-1 to TRBJ1-1, with 7 bases matching TRBD1. V lost 7 bases, J lost 1 base, and 9 bases stayed unmatched. This CDR3 has 14 residues. The germline V gene has CDR1 SQVTM and CDR2 ANQGSEA. CDR3: CSAVSGQTNTEAFF. The DNA for the CDR3 is TGCAGCGCCGTTTCGGGACAGACGAACACTGAAGCTTTCTTT.

V gene TRBV4-1 combines with J gene TRBJ1-4; D gene uncertain. The V and J ends lost 10 bases and 7 bases respectively, with 16 bases between them. Per the germline V gene, CDR1 is MGHRA and CDR2 is YSYEKL. This CDR3 region has 13 residues. CDR3 in amino acids: CATARALGEKLFF. The CDR3 region has the DNA TGCGCCACTGCCCGGGCTTTGGGTGAAAAACTGTTTTTT.

The genes are TRBV7-2 and TRBJ2-1; 7 positions match TRBD2. With 0 bases clipped from V and 10 bases from J, the junction kept 9 bases outside the gene matches. Germline CDR1 SGHTA, CDR2 FQGNSA. CDR3 size: 15 residues. The DNA for the CDR3 is TGTGCCAGCAGCTTAGCAGGCCAAGCGGGGACGGAGCAGTTCTTC. Protein sequence: CASSLAGQAGTEQFF.

This sequence joins TRBV18 and TRBJ1-2; TRBD1 agrees at 7 bases. The CDR3 is made up of 15 amino acids. V was pared by 3 bases and J by 4 bases, with 8 bases of the junction left unmatched. Looked up from germline, CDR1 is KGHSH and CDR2 is LQKENI. The CDR3 spells CASSPRDSPIYGYTF. The CDR3 DNA follows: TGTGCCAGCTCACCGAGGGACAGCCCGATCTATGGCTACACCTTC.

This clone was seen a handful of times. The J gene is TRBJ2-1, the V gene TRBV19, with TRBD1 matching over 9 bases. V lost 5 bases to trimming and J lost 8 bases; unmatched junction nucleotides: 13. The CDR3 length is 16 residues. Germline V gene data show CDR1 as LNHDA and CDR2 as SQIVND (reference sequence). CDR3 residues: CASSLVAGQGFHEQFF. As DNA, the CDR3 is TGTGCCAGTAGTCTCGTAGCCGGACAGGGGTTCCATGAGCAGTTCTTC.

This sequence joins TRBV14 and TRBJ2-7, with D possibly called TRBD1 or TRBD2 (6 bases each). Germline loops: CDR1 SGHDN, CDR2 FVKESK. Trimming took 0 bases from V and 1 from J, leaving 13 bases between them. The CDR3 consists of 16 residues. CDR3: CASSQDRGAGSYEQYF. In DNA form, the CDR3 reads TGTGCCAGCAGCCAAGATAGGGGGGCAGGATCCTACGAGCAGTACTTC.